The 19 T cell receptor beta chains in this list originate from one sample, sequenced in a study of T-cell reconstitution after alpha-beta-depleted transplantation in children (dated by TCRdb to the mid-2010s). Library creation used PCR. Sequencing took place on an Illumina HiSeq 2500. TCR library preparation used molecular barcoding, with unique molecular identifiers applied to normalize quantification of the TCRbeta repertoire. TCRdb handled the public reads itself, with Q25 trimming in fastp and clone calling in MiXCR, and kept productive beta chains. For every CDR3 protein sequence, its rows merge into one entry that carries the most common genes and DNA. In all, the sample holds some 600,000 distinct CDR3 sequences, and 13% of those were seen once. The ten largest clonotypes hold 2% to 2.5% of the sample. In light of the paper, this sample's treatment or condition label describes: allogeneic hematopoietic cell transplantation with graft depleted of TCRalphabeta T cells and CD19 B cells.

Sequences were derived from PBMCs, mostly from graft donor cells, sampled 360 days after TCRalphabeta/CD19-depleted stem cell transplant. All receptors derive from a male patient younger than 18 who had a stem cell transplant for acute myeloid leukemia, so the T cells may come from the graft donor.

V is TRBV7-2 and J is TRBJ1-6; D unresolved. The germline CDR1 and CDR2 sequences are SGHTA and FQGNSA. Deletions cut 0 bases from V and 6 bases from J, with 18 bases between. The CDR3 has 18 residues. The CDR3 DNA sequence: TGTGCCAGCAGCTTAGCAGGCTTGAGTGAATATAGTAATTCACCCCTCCACTTT. Amino acids: CASSLAGLSEYSNSPLHF.

As concerns this clonotype: This is likely a read error, given that the CDR3 carries no conserved phenylalanine or tryptophan at its end. V is TRBV20-1 and J is TRBJ2-1; TRBD2 is a possible D gene (6 bases). There are 11 residues in the CDR3. CDR1 is DFQATT, CDR2 SNEGSKA, per germline (reference sequence). CDR3 sequence (DNA): TGCAGCGGGACTTATAACAATGAGCAGTTCTGC. Translated: CSGTYNNEQFC.

This clonotype occurred many times. This chain uses TRBV12-3 or TRBV12-4 with TRBJ2-7, with TRBD2 identical over 11 bases. The CDR3 is 15 amino acids. Germline trimming cut 5 bases from V and 3 bases from J; bases unmatched to any gene: 6. CDR3 in DNA: TGTGCCAGCAGTCCGCTAGCGGGAGGACGCTACGAGCAGTACTTC. Translated, it gives CASSPLAGGRYEQYF.

This clonotype showed up just a few times. V and J are TRBV6-2 or TRBV6-3 and TRBJ1-1; no firm D call. CDR3 length: 14 residues. V lost 2 bases to trimming and J lost 1 base, with 8 bases between them. The germline V gene encodes CDR1 MNHEY and CDR2 SVGEGT. CDR3 nucleotides: TGTGCCAGCAGTTACCACAGCCCGAACACTGAAGCTTTCTTT. Translation: CASSYHSPNTEAFF.

The chain couples TRBV7-8 to TRBJ2-1; TRBD2 might be the D (6 bases). The CDR3 is 18 residues long. Germline CDR1 SGHVS, CDR2 FQNEAQ. Trimming took 1 base from V and 0 from J, leaving 16 bases between them. CDR3 amino acids: CASSLGGGLAGSYNEQFF. The CDR3 DNA reads as TGTGCCAGCAGCTTAGGGGGAGGTTTAGCCGGCTCCTACAATGAGCAGTTCTTC.

This clonotype came up a few times. V and J are TRBV4-3 and TRBJ2-7, with 7 bases identical to TRBD2. This CDR3 is built from 14 residues. V lost 5 bases to trimming and J lost 5 bases; unmatched junction nucleotides: 9. Germline CDR1 LGHNA, CDR2 YSLEER. The CDR3 DNA follows: TGCGCCAGCAGCAGCGGGGCAGGGTCCCACGAGCAGTACTTC. It codes for CASSSGAGSHEQYF.

This clonotype was counted only a few times. This chain connects TRBV10-3 to TRBJ2-5; 13 bases align to TRBD2. Germline assignment: CDR1 ENHRY and CDR2 SYGVKD. Losses at the gene ends were 6 bases for V and 1 base for J; bases not matched to a gene: 11. This CDR3 comprises 18 residues. The CDR3 spells CAIRPGLAGPRGQETQYF. The CDR3 DNA is TGTGCCATCAGACCGGGACTAGCGGGACCCAGGGGCCAAGAGACCCAGTACTTC.

J is TRBJ1-6 and V is TRBV2, with a possible D match to TRBD1 (6 bases). The germline V gene has CDR1 SNHLY and CDR2 FYNNEI. The CDR3 length is 12 residues. Trimming took 7 bases from V and 11 from J, leaving 12 bases between them. CDR3 DNA: TGTGCCAGCACCCAGGGGAAGACACCCCTCCACTTT. Protein sequence: CASTQGKTPLHF.

The CDR3 DNA reads TGTGCCAGCAGCTTTGCGGTAGCGGGAGTGGGTGCCCGACAGTATTTT. Amino acids: CASSFAVAGVGARQYF. The J gene is TRBJ2-3, the V gene TRBV7-2; 9 bases are shared with TRBD2. Germline CDR1 reads SGHTA; CDR2 reads FQGNSA. The trim removed 3 bases at V and 12 bases at J, leaving 16 bases unmatched. This CDR3 contains 16 residues.

The chain couples TRBV19 to TRBJ2-3; D perhaps matches TRBD2 (5 bases). Deletions cut 3 bases from V and 1 base from J, with 11 bases between. The germline V gene has CDR1 LNHDA and CDR2 SQIVND (reference sequence). This CDR3 is built from 15 residues. CDR3 sequence reads: CASSMVLAGTDTQYF. CDR3 DNA: TGTGCCAGTAGTATGGTCCTAGCCGGCACAGATACGCAGTATTTT.

J is TRBJ2-1 and V is TRBV20-1; TRBD1 aligns across 8 bases. The CDR3 contains 14 residues. The junction had 9 bases not matched to a gene; V was cut back by 4 bases and J by 7 bases. In germline, CDR1 is DFQATT, CDR2 SNEGSKA (reference sequence). The CDR3 nucleotides read TGCAGTGCTACCCGACAGGGGCCAGGGAATGAGCAGTTCTTC. As protein: CSATRQGPGNEQFF.

At least ten counts were recorded for this clonotype. The chain has TRBV5-1 and TRBJ2-3; D is perhaps TRBD1 (6 bases). Trimming left V 0 bases short and J 2 bases short, with 13 bases between. This CDR3 comprises 16 residues. Germline assignment: CDR1 SGHRS and CDR2 YFSETQ. The DNA for the CDR3 is TGCGCCAGCAGCTTGGTGGGGGCGCATATCACAGATACGCAGTATTTT. It specifies CASSLVGAHITDTQYF.

This clonotype was counted only a few times. The rearrangement joins TRBV20-1 to TRBJ1-1, with a possible D match to TRBD1 (5 bases). This CDR3 has 12 residues. The germline gives CDR1 DFQATT, CDR2 SNEGSKA (reference sequence). V lost 7 bases and J lost 5, with 14 bases in between. This chain's CDR3 is CSGLWDRTEAFF. CDR3 DNA sequence: TGCAGTGGCCTATGGGACCGAACTGAAGCTTTCTTT.

In its sample, this clonotype was seen a few times. The chain couples TRBV13 to TRBJ2-7; TRBD2 agrees at 7 bases. CDR1 is PRHDT and CDR2 is FYEKMQ in the germline V gene (reference sequence). The V gene end was trimmed by 5 bases and the J gene end by 7 bases; junction bases not matched to a gene: 11. CDR3 length: 14 amino acids. In nucleotides, the CDR3 is TGTGCCAGCAGCCCCGCGGGGGTCTACGATGAGCAGTACTTC. As protein: CASSPAGVYDEQYF. The whole variable domain, filled in from reference TRBV13 and TRBJ2-7, reads AAGVIQSPRHLIKEKRETATLKCYPIPRHDTVYWYQQGPGQDPQFLISFYEKMQSDKGSIPDRFSAQQFSDYHSELNMSSLELGDSALYFCASSPAGVYDEQYFGPGTRLTVT.

The sample holds a few counts of this clonotype. The chain joins TRBV9 to TRBJ2-1, with D perhaps TRBD2 (5 bases). V was cut by 3 bases and J by 4 bases, with 14 bases left in between. Germline V gives CDR1 SGDLS, CDR2 YYNGEE. The CDR3 is made up of 15 amino acids. CDR3: CASSALATEYNEQFF. CDR3 sequence (DNA): TGTGCCAGCAGCGCCCTAGCAACCGAATACAATGAGCAGTTCTTC.

The chain joins TRBV5-1 to TRBJ2-5; 7 positions agree with TRBD1. V shed 3 bases, J shed 2 bases, and the junction held 7 bases outside the gene matches. Germline V lookup: CDR1 SGHRS, CDR2 YFSETQ. This CDR3 is 15 amino acids long. CDR3 sequence reads: CASSSFPGQQETQYF. The CDR3 coding sequence is TGCGCCAGCAGCTCCTTCCCGGGACAGCAAGAGACCCAGTACTTC.

This clonotype has at least ten counts. This chain connects TRBV29-1 to TRBJ2-2; perhaps D is TRBD1 or TRBD2 (5 bases each). V lost 7 bases and J lost 7, with 16 bases in between. The CDR3 runs to 13 residues. The V gene's germline CDR1 is SQVTM and CDR2 ANQGSEA. CDR3 loop: CSARVLGDGELFF. The CDR3 DNA sequence: TGCAGCGCCAGGGTTCTGGGGGACGGGGAGCTGTTTTTT.

The rearrangement joins TRBV20-1 to TRBJ1-1, with no clear D. This CDR3 region has 14 residues. Trimming cost V 6 bases and J 1 base, with 15 bases left between them. Germline CDR1 reads DFQATT; CDR2 reads SNEGSKA (reference sequence). The CDR3 sequence: CSAPGSIRNTEAFF. CDR3 bases: TGCAGTGCCCCGGGTTCGATAAGGAACACTGAAGCTTTCTTT.

A few counts support this clonotype. The chain couples TRBV12-3 or TRBV12-4 to TRBJ2-1; D possibly matches TRBD1 or TRBD2 (5 bases each). The CDR3 has 17 amino acids. V lost 3 bases, J lost 7 bases, and 22 bases lay in between. CDR3 coding DNA: TGTGCCAGCAGTTTGGGGGAGCGGAGGAACAAGGGAAATGAGCAGTTCTTC. This gives the protein CASSLGERRNKGNEQFF.